This T cell receptor beta chain was sequenced in a study of Tregs in tolerant kidney transplant recipients. Unstimulated regulatory T cells (CD4+CD25+CD127-), CD4+CD25- non-regulatory cells, CD4 and CD8 cells were FACS-sorted from thawed PBMCs. Overall study results and limits: Few patients were studied, so findings need validation in larger groups. The most relevant donor-specific Treg TCRbeta repertoire apparently came from expansion with activated donor B cells. For some patients, primers changed over time, blocking nucleotide-level comparison.

With regard to this clone: Its target is not known.

Produced via immunoSEQ multiplex PCR; TCRdb's table is partial and in-frame only. Of approximately 100,000 clones listed, 93% are singletons. The CDR3 contains 13 residues. V gave up 4 bases and J gave up 6 bases, with 11 bases separating them. Germline V gene data show CDR1 as LGHNA and CDR2 as YNFKEQ. This rearrangement joins TRBV4-2 to TRBJ2-3; no clear D. The receptor's source is a human donor who received a combined kidney and bone marrow transplant. The material sequenced was CD4+ T cells from blood, taken before the transplant. The CDR3 DNA is TGTGCCAGCAGCCTGCCCTTTCGGGATACGCAGTATTTT. It translates to CASSLPFRDTQYF.